This paragraph covers one TCR beta chain sequence. Its antigen specificity is not known. Per-base qualities were not stored, and no clone one base away is much larger. This entry belongs to a study of T cell repertoires in cytomegalovirus infection (dated by TCRdb to about 2019). General notes on the study: Because public TCR beta signatures pointed to carriage of CMV infection together with the matching HLA type, the HLA type of each donor mattered for the analysis.

Sequencing was carried out with an Illumina HiSeq 1500. The public sequencing data were trimmed at Q25 with fastp and processed into clonotypes with MiXCR by TCRdb, which kept only in-frame beta chains. Each CDR3 protein appears once, grouped with its most common genes and DNA. This sample gives around 740,000 distinct CDR3 sequences in total; 35% of them show up just once. The ten largest clonotypes hold about 2.8% of the sample. Results the study describes overall, beyond this receptor: The ex vivo response was dominated by HLA-C-restricted CMV-specific TCR beta clonotypes, which also provided the single most frequent clonotype in two of eight donors. In both this cohort and an independent cohort of under 450 donors, the cumulative frequency of public TCR beta family members distinguished carriers of CMV infection plus the relevant HLA type.

V loses 2 bases of germline sequence and J loses 6 bases, and the interval between the two ends is 11 bases. CDR1 and CDR2 are read off the germline V gene as MDHEN and SYDVKM. Reading from cysteine to phenylalanine, the CDR3 counts 13 amino acids. Solely the CDR3 DNA is kept, with 39 bases framed from the first base. The V and J genes are TRBV28 and TRBJ2-7, and TRBD2 may be the D gene, going by 6 matching bases. This clonotype was obtained from a human donor in good health (CMV status not recorded). Some clones in this sample may be carry-over from other donors' samples. The sequenced sample was PBMCs. The CDR3 in this case is CASSLGTGPEQYF. The bases are TGTGCCAGCAGTTTAGGGACTGGACCCGAGCAGTACTTC.